Below, one T cell receptor beta chain is given with its context. This record comes from a study of blood T cell repertoires in COVID-19. Study background: From T cells, B-cell-depleted T cells, or PBMCs came the material, which was cDNA or gDNA.

V was pared by 5 bases and J by 5 bases, with 7 bases between. Germline loops: CDR1 SNHLY, CDR2 FYNNEI. This CDR3 is 12 amino acids long. Original processing methods: Scientists estimated how many nucleated cells there were by amplifying reference gene primers. Profiling relied on immunoSEQ multiplex PCR, and the TCRdb table lists in-frame clones only, not all of them. That table gives V, J and clone size, and the DNA gave D and trimming. This table holds 100,000 or so clones, around 89% found once. The sequenced material came from peripheral blood. The receptor's source is a human donor with acute or convalescent COVID-19. The donor label of this sample is uncertain. V is TRBV2 and J is TRBJ1-5; a possible D gene is TRBD1 (5 bases). The CDR3, as DNA: TGTGCCAGCAGTTCAGGGTATCAGCCCCAGCATTTT. Protein product: CASSSGYQPQHF.